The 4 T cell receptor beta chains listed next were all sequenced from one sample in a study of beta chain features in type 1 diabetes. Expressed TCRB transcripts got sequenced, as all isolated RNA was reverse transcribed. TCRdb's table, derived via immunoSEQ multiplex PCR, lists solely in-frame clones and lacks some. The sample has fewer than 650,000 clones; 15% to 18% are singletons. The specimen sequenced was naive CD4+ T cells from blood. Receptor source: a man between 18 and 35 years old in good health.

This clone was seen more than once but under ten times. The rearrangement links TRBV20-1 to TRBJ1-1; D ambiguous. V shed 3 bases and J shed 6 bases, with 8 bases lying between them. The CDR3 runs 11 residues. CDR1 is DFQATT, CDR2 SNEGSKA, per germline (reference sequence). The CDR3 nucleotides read TGCAGTGCTAGCCACGGTGCTGAAGCTTTCTTT. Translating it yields CSASHGAEAFF.

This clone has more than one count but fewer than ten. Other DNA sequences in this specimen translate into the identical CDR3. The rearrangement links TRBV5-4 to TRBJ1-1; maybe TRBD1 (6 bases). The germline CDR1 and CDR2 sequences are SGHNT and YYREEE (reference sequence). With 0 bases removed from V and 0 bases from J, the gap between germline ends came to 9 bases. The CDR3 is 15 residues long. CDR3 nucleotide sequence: TGTGCCAGCAGCTTGGCTACAGGGATGAACACTGAAGCTTTCTTT. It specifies CASSLATGMNTEAFF.

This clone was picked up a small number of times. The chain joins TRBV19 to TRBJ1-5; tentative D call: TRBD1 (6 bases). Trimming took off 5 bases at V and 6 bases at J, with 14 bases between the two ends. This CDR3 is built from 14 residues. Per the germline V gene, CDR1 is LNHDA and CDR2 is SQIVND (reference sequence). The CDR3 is CASSLLGGGQPQHF. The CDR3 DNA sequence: TGTGCCAGTAGTCTGCTAGGGGGAGGTCAGCCCCAGCATTTT.

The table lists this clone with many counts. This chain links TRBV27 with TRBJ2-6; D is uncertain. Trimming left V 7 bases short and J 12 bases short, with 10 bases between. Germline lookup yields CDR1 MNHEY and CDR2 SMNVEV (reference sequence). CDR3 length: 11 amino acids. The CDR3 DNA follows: TGTGCCAGCACCTCCGGGTCCGTCCTGACTTTC. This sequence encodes CASTSGSVLTF.